This T cell receptor beta chain was sequenced in a study of cytomegalovirus exposure and HLA in healthy donors. Study-wide findings and caveats: Evidence from a later analysis indicated that most CMV-associated TCR beta chains looked HLA-restricted. In a later analysis, at a false discovery rate of 0.05, 16,951 TCR beta sequences were associated with HLA alleles.

PCR was performed using 60 Vbeta and 13 Jbeta primers. Clones were sequenced by immunoSEQ multiplex PCR, and TCRdb holds only the in-frame ones, with some missing. The table shows over 110,000 clones, with about 80% occurring only once. Trimming stripped 5 bases from V and 4 bases from J, with 6 bases between. The CDR3 is 12 amino acids. CDR1 is SGHTA and CDR2 is FQGNSA in the germline V gene. This clone was recorded a few times. The target antigen is unknown. Sequencing input: PBMCs. The source is a man in his forties in good health and CMV-seronegative. The chain is built from TRBV7-2 and TRBJ1-3; unclear D gene. CDR3 DNA: TGTGCCAGCAGCCCCCAAGGAAACACCATATATTTT. Protein: CASSPQGNTIYF.